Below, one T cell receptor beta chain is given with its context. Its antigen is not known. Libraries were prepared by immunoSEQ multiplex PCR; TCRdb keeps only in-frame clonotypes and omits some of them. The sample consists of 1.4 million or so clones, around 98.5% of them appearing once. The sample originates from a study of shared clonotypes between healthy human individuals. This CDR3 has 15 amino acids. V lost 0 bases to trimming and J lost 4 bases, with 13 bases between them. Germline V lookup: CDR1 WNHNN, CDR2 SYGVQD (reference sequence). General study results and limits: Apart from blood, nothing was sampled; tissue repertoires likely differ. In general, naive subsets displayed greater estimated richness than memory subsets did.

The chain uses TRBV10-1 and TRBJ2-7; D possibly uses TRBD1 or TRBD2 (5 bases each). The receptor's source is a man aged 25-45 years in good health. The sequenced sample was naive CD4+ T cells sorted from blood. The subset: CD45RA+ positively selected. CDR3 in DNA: TGCGCCAGCAGTGAGTCTCAACGGGACGCTTACGAGCAGTACTTC. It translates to CASSESQRDAYEQYF.